This TCR beta chain is drawn from a study of T cell changes during pregnancy in multiple sclerosis. Repertoires were generated with immunoSEQ multiplex PCR, while TCRdb's copy carries only in-frame clones and drops some. In the table there are tens of thousands of clones, approximately 89% of which are singletons. This CDR3 spans 19 amino acids. Losses at the gene ends were 1 base for V and 1 base for J; bases not matched to a gene: 16. The germline gives CDR1 SEHNR, CDR2 FQNEAQ (reference sequence). The chain joins TRBV7-9 to TRBJ2-7; 7 bases are shared with TRBD1. Sequences were derived from CD8+ T cells from peripheral blood mononuclear cells, sampled in the third trimester of pregnancy. This receptor was obtained from a female donor with multiple sclerosis, enrolled in a pregnancy study. DNA for the CDR3: TGTGCCAGCAGCTTAGATTATGTTTGGGGCCGGGACAGTTCCTACGAGCAGTACTTC. The encoded protein is CASSLDYVWGRDSSYEQYF.